These 12 T cell receptor beta chains share one sample of origin, sequenced in a study of T cell changes during pregnancy in multiple sclerosis (dated by TCRdb to between 2018 and 2021). The library came from the immunoSEQ multiplex PCR assay. TCRdb retrieved this table from immuneACCESS and kept in-frame rearrangements only. Not all clones are present; in checked studies, unresolved V genes account for under half, and no reason is known for the remainder. This sample lists 20,000 to 25,000 clones; over 85% were detected once. Clones ranked in the top ten supply less than 6.5% of the sample. The sample consisted of CD8+ T cells from peripheral blood mononuclear cells, taken in the second trimester of pregnancy. These receptors were taken from a female donor in good health, enrolled as a control in a pregnancy study.

J is TRBJ2-5 and V is TRBV4-3; the match to TRBD2 covers 12 bases. V was pared by 5 bases and J by 5 bases, with 9 bases of the junction left unmatched. The CDR3 loop spans 16 amino acids. Germline assignment: CDR1 LGHNA and CDR2 YSLEER. The chain's CDR3 is CASSYRLAGEGETQYF. CDR3 nucleotides: TGCGCCAGCAGCTATCGACTAGCGGGAGAGGGGGAGACCCAGTACTTC.

The chain couples TRBV2 to TRBJ1-1; maybe TRBD1 (6 bases). V was pared by 7 bases and J by 6 bases, with 15 bases between. Per germline, CDR1 SNHLY and CDR2 FYNNEI. CDR3 length: 13 residues. The CDR3: CASTIQGAAEAFF. The CDR3 DNA reads as TGTGCCAGCACCATACAGGGAGCCGCTGAAGCTTTCTTT.

The chain links TRBV6-1 to TRBJ2-6; possibly TRBD2 for D (6 bases). The CDR3 runs 15 residues. Trimming cost V 1 base and J 2 bases, with 6 bases left between them. CDR1 is MNHNS, CDR2 SASEGT, per germline. Written as DNA, the CDR3 is TGTGCCAGCAGTGAAGGCGGGACTGGGGCCAACGTCCTGACTTTC. Its protein product is CASSEGGTGANVLTF.

The chain combines TRBV4-1 with TRBJ2-7; D possibly corresponds to TRBD1 (6 bases). Trimming removed 0 bases at V and 0 bases at J, with 12 bases between. This CDR3 is 16 amino acids long. The germline V gene has CDR1 MGHRA and CDR2 YSYEKL. The CDR3 spells CASSQDTGMSSYEQYF. In nucleotides, the CDR3 is TGCGCCAGCAGCCAAGATACAGGGATGAGCTCCTACGAGCAGTACTTC.

This clone was counted once. The chain couples TRBV7-6 to TRBJ2-2; 11 positions agree with TRBD2. V lost 5 bases to trimming and J lost 3 bases; unmatched junction nucleotides: 8. The CDR3 totals 17 residues. Germline V gene data show CDR1 as SGHVS and CDR2 as FNYEAQ. The CDR3: CASSPVRLAGYTGELFF. For the CDR3, the DNA is TGTGCCAGCAGCCCGGTCAGACTAGCGGGGTACACCGGGGAGCTGTTTTTT.

This chain uses TRBV16 with TRBJ1-1, with D unresolved. Trimming cost V 1 base and J 4 bases, with 4 bases left between them. Germline CDR1 KGHSY, CDR2 FQNENV. The CDR3 has 12 amino acids. The chain's CDR3 is CASSQLSTEAFF. CDR3 coding DNA: TGTGCCAGCAGCCAATTGAGCACTGAAGCTTTCTTT.

The rearrangement joins TRBV4-1 to TRBJ2-1, with TRBD2 identical over 10 bases. This CDR3 region has 15 residues. Germline V gene lookup returns CDR1 MGHRA and CDR2 YSYEKL. The V gene end was trimmed by 4 bases and the J gene end by 3 bases; junction bases not matched to a gene: 3. Here the CDR3 reads CASSRGTSDYNEQFF. The CDR3 DNA sequence: TGCGCCAGCAGCCGAGGGACTAGCGACTACAATGAGCAGTTCTTC.

The chain carries TRBV28 and TRBJ1-1, with D possibly being TRBD1 (6 bases). Trimming shortened V by 3 bases and J by 5 bases, and 10 bases separated the two germline ends. CDR1 and CDR2 from the germline V gene are MDHEN and SYDVKM. CDR3 size: 13 residues. CDR3: CASSFPQGTEAFF. The CDR3 DNA reads TGTGCCAGCAGTTTCCCACAGGGAACTGAAGCTTTCTTT.

V usage is TRBV6-5 and J usage is TRBJ1-2; 7 bases fit TRBD1. Germline CDR1 reads MNHEY; CDR2 reads SVGAGI. This CDR3 has 15 residues. With 2 bases clipped from V and 2 bases from J, the junction kept 5 bases outside the gene matches. Here the CDR3 reads CASSYQLTGNYGYTF. The CDR3 DNA sequence: TGTGCCAGCAGTTACCAATTGACAGGGAACTATGGCTACACCTTC.

The chain is built from TRBV7-9 and TRBJ1-1, with D possibly TRBD1 on 6 matching bases. V lost 0 bases to trimming and J lost 5 bases, with 13 bases between them. The germline CDR1 and CDR2 sequences are SEHNR and FQNEAQ (reference sequence). The CDR3 spans 15 residues. The CDR3 loop reads CASSLAVQGTTEAFF. The CDR3 DNA sequence: TGTGCCAGCAGCTTAGCGGTCCAGGGGACGACTGAAGCTTTCTTT. The complete variable domain, with remaining parts taken from reference TRBV7-9 and TRBJ1-1, reads DTGVSQNPRHKITKRGQNVTFRCDPISEHNRLYWYRQTLGQGPEFLTYFQNEAQLEKSRLLSDRFSAERPKGSFSTLEIQRTEQGDSAMYLCASSLAVQGTTEAFFGQGTRLTVV.

The chain joins TRBV2 to TRBJ2-5, with 12 bases aligning to TRBD1. The CDR3 sequence is 18 residues long. The germline V gene encodes CDR1 SNHLY and CDR2 FYNNEI. V lost 4 bases, J lost 5 bases, and 14 bases stayed unmatched. In nucleotides, the CDR3 is TGTGCCAGCAGTGGGTTTGGGGGACAGGGGGCGGTTTGGGAGACCCAGTACTTC. Protein sequence: CASSGFGGQGAVWETQYF.

The rearrangement joins TRBV11-2 to TRBJ2-3, with a tentative D call TRBD1 (6 bases). Trimming removed 4 bases from V and 3 bases from J, with 14 bases in between. This CDR3 is 15 amino acids long. Germline V gene sequence: CDR1 SGHAT, CDR2 FQNNGV. CDR3 DNA sequence: TGTGCCAGCAGCTCCATATTGGGGGCGACAGATACGCAGTATTTT. This translates into CASSSILGATDTQYF.